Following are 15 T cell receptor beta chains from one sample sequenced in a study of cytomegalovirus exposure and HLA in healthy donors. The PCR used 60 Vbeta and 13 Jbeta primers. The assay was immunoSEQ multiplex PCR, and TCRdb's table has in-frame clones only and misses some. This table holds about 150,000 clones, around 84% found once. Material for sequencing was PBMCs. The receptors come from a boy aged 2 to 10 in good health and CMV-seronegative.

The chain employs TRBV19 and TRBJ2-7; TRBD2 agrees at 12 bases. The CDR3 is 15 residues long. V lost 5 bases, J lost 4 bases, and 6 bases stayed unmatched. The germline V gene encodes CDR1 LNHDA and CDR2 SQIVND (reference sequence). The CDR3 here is CASSGGLAGSYEQYF. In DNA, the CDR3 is TGTGCCAGTAGTGGAGGACTAGCGGGAAGTTACGAGCAGTACTTC.

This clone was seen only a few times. The CDR3 is CASSLSGTGSDTQYF. The CDR3 region has the DNA TGCGCCAGCAGCCTCTCCGGGACAGGGTCAGATACGCAGTATTTT. V and J are TRBV5-1 and TRBJ2-3; 9 nucleotides align to TRBD1. CDR1 is SGHRS, CDR2 YFSETQ, per germline. J lost 4 bases, V lost 4 bases, and 7 bases had no gene match. This CDR3 region has 15 residues.

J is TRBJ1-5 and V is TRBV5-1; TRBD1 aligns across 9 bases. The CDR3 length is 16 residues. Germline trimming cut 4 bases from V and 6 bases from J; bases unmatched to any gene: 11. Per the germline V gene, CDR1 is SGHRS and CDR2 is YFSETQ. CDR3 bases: TGCGCCAGCAGCGCAACCGGGACAGGGAAAGGTCAGCCCCAGCATTTT. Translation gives CASSATGTGKGQPQHF.

In nucleotides, the CDR3 is TGTGCCAGCAGCTTACTAGCGGGGATAGCCAAAAACATTCAGTACTTC. Translated: CASSLLAGIAKNIQYF. The chain has TRBV7-3 and TRBJ2-4; TRBD2 matches at 9 bases. The germline V gene has CDR1 SGHTA and CDR2 FQGTGA. With 2 bases clipped from V and 0 bases from J, the junction kept 2 bases outside the gene matches. This CDR3 has 16 residues.

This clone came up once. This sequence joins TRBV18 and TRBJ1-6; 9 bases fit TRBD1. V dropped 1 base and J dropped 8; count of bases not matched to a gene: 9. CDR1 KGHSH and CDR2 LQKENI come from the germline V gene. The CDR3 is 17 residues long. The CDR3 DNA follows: TGTGCCAGCTCACCACTGGGACAGGGAGTCATAGATTCACCCCTCCACTTT. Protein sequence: CASSPLGQGVIDSPLHF. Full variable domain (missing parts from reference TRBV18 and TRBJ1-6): NAGVMQNPRHLVRRRGQEARLRCSPMKGHSHVYWYRQLPEEGLKFMVYLQKENIIDESGMPKERFSAEFPKEGPSILRIQQVVRGDSAAYFCASSPLGQGVIDSPLHFGNGTRLTVT.

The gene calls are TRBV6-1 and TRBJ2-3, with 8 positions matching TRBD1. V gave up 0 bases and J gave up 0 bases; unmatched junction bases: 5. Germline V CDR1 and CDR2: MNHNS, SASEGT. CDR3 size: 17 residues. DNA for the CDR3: TGTGCCAGCAGTGAAGCCATTGGACAGGGTAGCACAGATACGCAGTATTTT. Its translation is CASSEAIGQGSTDTQYF.

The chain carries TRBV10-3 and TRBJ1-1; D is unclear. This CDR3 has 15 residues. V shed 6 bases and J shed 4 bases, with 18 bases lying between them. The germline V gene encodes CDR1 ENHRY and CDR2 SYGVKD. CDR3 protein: CAISRLTGVGTEAFF. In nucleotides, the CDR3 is TGTGCCATCAGCCGATTGACCGGAGTCGGCACTGAAGCTTTCTTT.

The CDR3 spells CASSQPTGLRMNTEAFF. CDR3 DNA: TGTGCCAGCAGCCAGCCTACGGGTCTGAGAATGAACACTGAAGCTTTCTTT. The V and J genes are TRBV5-8 and TRBJ1-1, with D uncertain. Per germline, CDR1 SGHTS and CDR2 YDEGEE. V was shortened by 4 bases and J by 0 bases, with 19 bases between the two germline ends. CDR3 length: 17 amino acids.

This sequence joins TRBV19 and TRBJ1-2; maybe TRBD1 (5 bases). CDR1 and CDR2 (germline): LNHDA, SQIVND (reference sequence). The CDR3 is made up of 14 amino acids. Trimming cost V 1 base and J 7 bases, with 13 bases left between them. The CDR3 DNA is TGTGCCAGTAGTATAGTAGGAGTGGGGCCTGGCTACACCTTC. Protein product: CASSIVGVGPGYTF.

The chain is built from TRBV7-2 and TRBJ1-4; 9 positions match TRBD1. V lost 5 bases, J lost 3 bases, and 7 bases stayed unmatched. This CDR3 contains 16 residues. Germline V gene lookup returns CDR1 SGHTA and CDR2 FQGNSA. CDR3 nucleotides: TGTGCCAGCAGCGCGGGACAGGGTTCATCTAATGAAAAACTGTTTTTT. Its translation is CASSAGQGSSNEKLFF.

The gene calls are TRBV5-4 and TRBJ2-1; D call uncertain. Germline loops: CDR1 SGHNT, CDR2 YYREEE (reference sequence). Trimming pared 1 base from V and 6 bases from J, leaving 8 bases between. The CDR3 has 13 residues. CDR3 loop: CASSLPQINEQFF. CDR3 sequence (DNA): TGTGCCAGCAGCTTGCCTCAGATCAATGAGCAGTTCTTC.

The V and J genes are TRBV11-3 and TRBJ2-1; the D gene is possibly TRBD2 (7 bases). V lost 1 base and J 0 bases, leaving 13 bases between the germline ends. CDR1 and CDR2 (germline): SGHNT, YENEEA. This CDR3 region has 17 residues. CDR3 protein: CASSLARGGHSYNEQFF. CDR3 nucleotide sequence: TGTGCCAGCAGCTTAGCAAGGGGGGGACACTCCTACAATGAGCAGTTCTTC.

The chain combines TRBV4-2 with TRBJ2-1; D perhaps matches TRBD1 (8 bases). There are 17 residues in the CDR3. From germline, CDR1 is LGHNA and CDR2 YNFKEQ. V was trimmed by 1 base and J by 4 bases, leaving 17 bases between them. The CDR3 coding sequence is TGTGCCAGCAGCCAAGGGGAGGGGACAGGCCGGTACAATGAGCAGTTCTTC. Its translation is CASSQGEGTGRYNEQFF.

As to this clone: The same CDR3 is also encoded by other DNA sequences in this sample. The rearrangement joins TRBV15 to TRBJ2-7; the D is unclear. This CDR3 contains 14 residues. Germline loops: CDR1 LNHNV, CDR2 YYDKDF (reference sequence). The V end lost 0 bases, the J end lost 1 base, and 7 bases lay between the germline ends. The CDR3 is CATSRETVSYEQYF. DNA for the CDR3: TGTGCCACCAGCAGAGAAACAGTGTCCTACGAGCAGTACTTC.

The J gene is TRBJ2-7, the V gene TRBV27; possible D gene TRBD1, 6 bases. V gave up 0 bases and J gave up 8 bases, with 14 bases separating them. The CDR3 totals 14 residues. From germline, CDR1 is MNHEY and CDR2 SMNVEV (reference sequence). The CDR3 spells CASSLSTGSYQQYF. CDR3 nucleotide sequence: TGTGCCAGCAGTTTATCGACAGGAAGCTATCAGCAGTACTTC.